The clone carrying this T cell receptor (beta chain) occurred a few times. The data were obtained in a study of Ad26.COV2.S vaccination and SARS-CoV-2 variants. Overall study: In the study, Ad26.COV2.S was injected intramuscularly once, or twice 56 days apart.

Assay used: immunoSEQ multiplex PCR; TCRdb lists only in-frame clones, some missing. The sample lists 350,000 to 500,000 clones, 90% seen once, with about 4.5% in the top ten. Noted treatment: around 19 received Ad26.COV2.S at low or high dose, single or two shots; a few received placebo; per-sample allocation not given. Day 63 after the first vaccine or placebo injection was the time point for sampling. This CDR3 has 15 amino acids. Between the trimmed V and J ends, which lost 0 bases and 0 bases, there was a span of 6 bases. CDR1 and CDR2 (germline): SGHNT, YENEEA. The sample was peripheral blood, taken in a trial of Ad26.COV2.S vaccine versus placebo. This clonotype was sampled from a person between 18 and 65 years old who received the Ad26.COV2.S COVID-19 vaccine or a placebo. The rearrangement links TRBV11-3 to TRBJ2-1, with a possible D match to TRBD1 (6 bases). CDR3 loop: CASSLEGASYNEQFF. The CDR3 DNA reads TGTGCCAGCAGCTTAGAGGGGGCCTCCTACAATGAGCAGTTCTTC.